This T cell receptor (beta chain) was observed in a study of cytomegalovirus exposure and HLA in healthy donors. Broader study findings: The study carried out a later analysis of TCR beta sequences. It associated some 17,000 of them with specific HLA alleles at a false discovery rate of 0.05. The authors excluded some V segments, including TRBV6-2 and TRBV6-3, as indistinguishable. As was reported, the HLA-A and HLA-B alleles of most subjects were accurately predicted from TCR beta sequences. An analysis done earlier found most TCR beta V segments productive about 90% or about 30% of the time.

A note on this clone: Its target is not known.

The PCR used 60 Vbeta and 13 Jbeta primers. Clones were sequenced by immunoSEQ multiplex PCR, and TCRdb holds only the in-frame ones, with some missing. The sample has around 67,000 clones; approximately 71% are singletons. This CDR3 has 16 amino acids. Germline assignment: CDR1 SGHRS and CDR2 YFSETQ. J gave up 5 bases and V 3 bases, and 4 bases lay outside the gene matches. This receptor was obtained from a young woman in good health and CMV-seronegative. Material: PBMCs. The V call is TRBV5-1, the J call TRBJ2-3; 15 bases match TRBD2. The CDR3 DNA reads TGCGCCAGCAGCTCTGGACTAGCGGGGGGGCAAGATACGCAGTATTTT. This translates into CASSSGLAGGQDTQYF.